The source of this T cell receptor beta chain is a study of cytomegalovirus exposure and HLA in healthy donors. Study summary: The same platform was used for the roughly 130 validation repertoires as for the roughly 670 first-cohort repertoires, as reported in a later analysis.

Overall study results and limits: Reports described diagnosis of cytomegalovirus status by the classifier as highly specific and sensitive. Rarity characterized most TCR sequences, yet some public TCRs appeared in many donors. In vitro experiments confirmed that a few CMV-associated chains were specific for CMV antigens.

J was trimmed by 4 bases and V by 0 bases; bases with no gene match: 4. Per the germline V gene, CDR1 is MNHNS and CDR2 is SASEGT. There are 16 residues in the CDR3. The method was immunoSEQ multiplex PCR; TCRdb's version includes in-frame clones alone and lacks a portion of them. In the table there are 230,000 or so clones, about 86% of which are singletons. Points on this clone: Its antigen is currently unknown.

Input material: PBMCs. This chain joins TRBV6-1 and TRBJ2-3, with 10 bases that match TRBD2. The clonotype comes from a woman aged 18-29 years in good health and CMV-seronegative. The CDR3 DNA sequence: TGTGCCAGCAGTGAAGCTAGCGGGAGGTTGGCAGATACGCAGTATTTT. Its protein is CASSEASGRLADTQYF.